This TCR beta chain stems from a study of control samples from healthy donors and cancer patients (dated by TCRdb to the early 2020s). The germline V gene (reference sequence) specifies MNHNY as CDR1 and SVGAGI as CDR2. V ends up 4 bases short and J 0 bases short, with an unmatched junction base count of 5. The CDR3, cysteine through phenylalanine, is 15 amino acids long. Only the CDR3 DNA is retained, 45 bases long and in frame from the first base. This clone was seen only once. It has no known antigen specificity. Qualities for individual bases were not recorded, and no much larger clone is one base off. Receptors were amplified or captured by the immunoSEQ multiplex PCR assay. This is the immuneACCESS table as TCRdb keeps it, with only in-frame sequences that have V and J called. A part of the clones is gone; compared with another copy, unresolved V genes explain less than half, and the rest is unexplained. In this sample the table shows 150,000 to 200,000 clones, approximately 94% of which occur a single time. The top ten constitute around 1.5% of the sample.

The receptor was isolated from a woman aged 18-35 years in good health. The rearrangement joined TRBV6-6 to TRBJ2-7; the junction holds 8 bases that match TRBD2. The specimen sequenced was blood. CDR3 region: CASSFPGLASYEQYF. At the DNA level, the sequence is TGTGCCAGCAGTTTCCCCGGACTAGCCTCCTACGAGCAGTACTTC.